The sequence of this T cell receptor beta chain was determined in a study of graft-versus-host responses after intestinal transplantation. The overall study: Recipients underwent multivisceral, liver-intestinal, or isolated intestinal transplants. Anti-thymocyte globulin was used for induction in all recipients, who then took tacrolimus and steroids for approximately 3 years.

Generated by immunoSEQ multiplex PCR, the TCRdb table keeps only in-frame clones and is missing some. The sample shows about 8,100 clones, 60% to 80% of them seen only once. Study-wide results and limits: Graft-donor T cell macrochimerism coincided with high graft-versus-host to host-versus-graft clonal ratios in allografts.

As regards this clone: The target antigen is unknown.

Lymphocytes from graft epithelium and lamina propria were isolated. V gave up 4 bases and J gave up 9 bases; unmatched junction bases: 7. Germline assignment: CDR1 SGHTS and CDR2 YDEGEE. The length of the CDR3 is 14 residues. This TCR came from a human patient who received an intestinal transplant, so some T cells may come from the graft donor. The rearrangement uses TRBV5-8 and TRBJ1-6; 7 nucleotides align to TRBD1. The material was ileum tissue, obtained about 410 days after transplant. The CDR3 nucleotides are TGTGCCAGCAGCAGGGGGGGACAGCTTTCACCCCTCCACTTT. Its translation is CASSRGGQLSPLHF.